This T cell receptor (beta chain) was sequenced in a study of cytomegalovirus exposure and HLA in healthy donors. Findings of the study overall: Among donors in an Asian-associated ancestry cluster, a later analysis reportedly found fewer N-insertions than the roughly 700-donor mean.

The germline V gene has CDR1 SGHNT and CDR2 YYREEE (reference sequence). CDR3 size: 14 residues. V shed 0 bases and J shed 10 bases, with 16 bases lying between them. Healthy individuals who donated bone marrow served as the donors. Primers included in the PCR were 60 Vbeta and 13 Jbeta primers. In the original analysis: Per a later analysis, the number of unique TCR beta chains was approximately 73 million, of which roughly 11 million were shared. Assay: immunoSEQ multiplex PCR; the TCRdb copy retains only in-frame clones and omits some. V, J and clone size are taken as reported in that table, and D and trimming were inferred from the DNA itself. The table records some 120,000 clones, over 70% of them present only once. Regarding this clone: The antigen is not known.

This sequence was found in a young man in good health and CMV-seropositive. The chain uses TRBV5-4 and TRBJ1-1; D is possibly TRBD1 (5 bases). The sequencing sample was made of PBMCs. The CDR3 spells CASSLATRQGSAFF. The CDR3 nucleotides read TGTGCCAGCAGCTTGGCCACCCGGCAGGGTTCAGCTTTCTTT.